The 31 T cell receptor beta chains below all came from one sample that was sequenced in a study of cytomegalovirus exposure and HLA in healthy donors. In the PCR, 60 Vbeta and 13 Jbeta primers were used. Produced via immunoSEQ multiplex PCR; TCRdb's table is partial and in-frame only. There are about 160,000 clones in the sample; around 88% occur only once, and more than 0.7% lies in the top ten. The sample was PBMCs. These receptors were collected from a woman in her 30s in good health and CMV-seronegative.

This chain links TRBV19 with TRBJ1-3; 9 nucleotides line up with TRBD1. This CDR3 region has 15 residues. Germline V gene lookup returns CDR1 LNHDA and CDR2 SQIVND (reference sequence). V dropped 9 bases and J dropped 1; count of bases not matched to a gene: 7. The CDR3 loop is CASRTGGGSGNTIYF. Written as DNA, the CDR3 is TGTGCCAGCCGTACAGGGGGCGGTTCTGGAAACACCATATATTTT.

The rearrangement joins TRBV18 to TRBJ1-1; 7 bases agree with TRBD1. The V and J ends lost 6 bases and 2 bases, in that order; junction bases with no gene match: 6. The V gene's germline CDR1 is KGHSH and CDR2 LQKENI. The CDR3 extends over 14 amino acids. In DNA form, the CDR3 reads TGTGCCAGCTCGGGACAGCTCGTTAACACTGAAGCTTTCTTT. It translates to CASSGQLVNTEAFF. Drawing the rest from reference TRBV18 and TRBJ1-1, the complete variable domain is NAGVMQNPRHLVRRRGQEARLRCSPMKGHSHVYWYRQLPEEGLKFMVYLQKENIIDESGMPKERFSAEFPKEGPSILRIQQVVRGDSAAYFCASSGQLVNTEAFFGQGTRLTVV.

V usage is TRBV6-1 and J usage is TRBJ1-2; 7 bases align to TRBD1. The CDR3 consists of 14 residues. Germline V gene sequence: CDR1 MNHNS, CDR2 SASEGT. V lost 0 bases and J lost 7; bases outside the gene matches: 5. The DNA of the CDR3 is TGTGCCAGCAGTGAAGCGCTCAGGGGGTCTGGCTACACCTTC. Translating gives CASSEALRGSGYTF.

The CDR3 nucleotides read TGTGCCAGCAGCTCCCGACCGGGACAGGGAAACACCGGGGAGCTGTTTTTT. Translated, it gives CASSSRPGQGNTGELFF. The chain uses TRBV9 and TRBJ2-2, with 9 bases fitting TRBD1. CDR1 is SGDLS, CDR2 YYNGEE, per germline. CDR3 size: 17 residues. V trimming: 4 bases; J trimming: 2 bases; junction bases outside the gene matches: 9.

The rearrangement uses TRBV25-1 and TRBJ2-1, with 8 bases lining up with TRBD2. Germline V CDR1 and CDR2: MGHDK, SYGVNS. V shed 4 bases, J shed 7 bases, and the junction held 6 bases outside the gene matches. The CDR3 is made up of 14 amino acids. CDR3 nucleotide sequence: TGTGCCAGCAGTGCATCTAGCGGGCCTAATGAGCAGTTCTTC. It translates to CASSASSGPNEQFF.

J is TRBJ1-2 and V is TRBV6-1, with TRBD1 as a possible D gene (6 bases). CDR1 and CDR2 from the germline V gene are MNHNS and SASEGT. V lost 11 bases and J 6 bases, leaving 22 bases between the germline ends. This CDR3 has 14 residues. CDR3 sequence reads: CAGGRTGFADGYTF. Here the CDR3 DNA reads TGTGCCGGCGGTCGTACAGGGTTTGCGGATGGCTACACCTTC.

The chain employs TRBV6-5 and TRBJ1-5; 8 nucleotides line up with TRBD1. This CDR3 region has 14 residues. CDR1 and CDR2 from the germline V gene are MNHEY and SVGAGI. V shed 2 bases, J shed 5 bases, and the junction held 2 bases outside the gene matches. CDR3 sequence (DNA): TGTGCCAGCAGTTACGGACAGGGCGATCAGCCCCAGCATTTT. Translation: CASSYGQGDQPQHF.

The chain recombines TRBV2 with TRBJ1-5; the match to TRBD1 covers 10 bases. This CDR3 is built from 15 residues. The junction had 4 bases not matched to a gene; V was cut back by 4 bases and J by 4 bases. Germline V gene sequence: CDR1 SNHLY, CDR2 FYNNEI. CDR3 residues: CASSGQGASNQPQHF. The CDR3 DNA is TGTGCCAGCAGTGGACAGGGGGCGAGTAATCAGCCCCAGCATTTT.

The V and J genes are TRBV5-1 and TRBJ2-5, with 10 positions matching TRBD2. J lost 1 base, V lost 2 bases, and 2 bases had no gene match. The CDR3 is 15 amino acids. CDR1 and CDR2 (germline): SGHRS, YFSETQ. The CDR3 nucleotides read TGCGCCAGCAGCTTAACTAGCGGGGTCCAAGAGACCCAGTACTTC. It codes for CASSLTSGVQETQYF.

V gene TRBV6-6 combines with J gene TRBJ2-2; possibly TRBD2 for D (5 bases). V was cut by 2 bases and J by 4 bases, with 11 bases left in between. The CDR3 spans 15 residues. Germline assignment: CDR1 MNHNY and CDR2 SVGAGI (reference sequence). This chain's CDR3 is CASSYTGTVTGELFF. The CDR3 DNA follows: TGTGCCAGCAGTTACACGGGAACCGTCACCGGGGAGCTGTTTTTT.

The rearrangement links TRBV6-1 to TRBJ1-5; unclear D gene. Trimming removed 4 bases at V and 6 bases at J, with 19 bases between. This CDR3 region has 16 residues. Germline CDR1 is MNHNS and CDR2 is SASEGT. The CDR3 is CASSVSRLFVGQPQHF. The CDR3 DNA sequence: TGTGCCAGCAGTGTCAGCCGACTGTTTGTTGGTCAGCCCCAGCATTTT.

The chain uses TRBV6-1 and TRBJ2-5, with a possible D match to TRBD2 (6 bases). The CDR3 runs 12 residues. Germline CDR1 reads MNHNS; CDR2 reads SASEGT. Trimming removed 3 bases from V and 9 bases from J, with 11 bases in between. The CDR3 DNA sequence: TGTGCCAGCAGTGAGTGGGGACTGGCCCAGTACTTC. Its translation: CASSEWGLAQYF.

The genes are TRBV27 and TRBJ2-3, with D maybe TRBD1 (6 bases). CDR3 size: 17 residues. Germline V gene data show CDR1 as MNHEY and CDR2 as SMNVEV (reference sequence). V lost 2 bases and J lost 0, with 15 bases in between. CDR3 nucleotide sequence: TGTGCCAGCAGTTTAAGTCGAGGACAGCGTAGCACAGATACGCAGTATTTT. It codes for CASSLSRGQRSTDTQYF.

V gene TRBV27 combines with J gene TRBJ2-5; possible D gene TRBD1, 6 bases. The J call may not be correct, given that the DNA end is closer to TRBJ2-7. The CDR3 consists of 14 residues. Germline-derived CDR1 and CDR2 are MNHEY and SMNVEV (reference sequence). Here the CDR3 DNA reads TGTGCCAGCAGTTCCACGACAGGATACTACGAGCAGTACTTC. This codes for CASSSTTGYYEQYF.

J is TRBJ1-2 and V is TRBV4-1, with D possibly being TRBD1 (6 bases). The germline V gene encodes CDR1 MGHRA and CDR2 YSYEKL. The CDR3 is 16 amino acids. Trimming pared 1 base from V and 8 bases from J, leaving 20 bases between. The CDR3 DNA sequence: TGCGCCAGCAGCCAAGCAGGGGACCGCCCAAGGGAAGGCTACACCTTC. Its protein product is CASSQAGDRPREGYTF.

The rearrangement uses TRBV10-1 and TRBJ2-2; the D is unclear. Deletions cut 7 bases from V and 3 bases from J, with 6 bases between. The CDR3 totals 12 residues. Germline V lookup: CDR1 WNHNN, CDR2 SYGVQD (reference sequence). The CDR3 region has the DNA TGCGCCAGCAAAGGAGACACCGGGGAGCTGTTTTTT. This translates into CASKGDTGELFF.

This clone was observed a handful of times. CDR3 sequence reads: CASSSPGGAGQPQHF. The CDR3 region has the DNA TGTGCCAGCAGCTCCCCTGGGGGGGCCGGGCAGCCCCAGCATTTT. The chain recombines TRBV5-5 with TRBJ1-5, with D maybe TRBD1 (6 bases). CDR1 and CDR2 from the germline V gene are SGHKS and YYEKEE (reference sequence). V lost 3 bases, J lost 7 bases, and 17 bases lay in between. This CDR3 region has 15 residues.

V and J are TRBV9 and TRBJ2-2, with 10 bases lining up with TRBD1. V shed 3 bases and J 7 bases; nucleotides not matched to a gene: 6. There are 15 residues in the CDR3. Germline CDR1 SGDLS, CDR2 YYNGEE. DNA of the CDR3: TGTGCCAGCAGCGACCGGGACAGGGGACACGGGGAGCTGTTTTTT. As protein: CASSDRDRGHGELFF.

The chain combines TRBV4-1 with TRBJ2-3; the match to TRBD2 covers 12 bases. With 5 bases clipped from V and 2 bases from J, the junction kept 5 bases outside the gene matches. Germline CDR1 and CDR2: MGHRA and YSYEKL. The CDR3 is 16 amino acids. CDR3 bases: TGCGCCAGCAGCTACGGACTAGCGGGGCTCACAGATACGCAGTATTTT. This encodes CASSYGLAGLTDTQYF.

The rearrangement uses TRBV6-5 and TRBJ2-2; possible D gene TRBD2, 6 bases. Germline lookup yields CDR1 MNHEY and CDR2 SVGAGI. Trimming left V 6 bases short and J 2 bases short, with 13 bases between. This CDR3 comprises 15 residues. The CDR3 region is CASSRAGLNTGELFF. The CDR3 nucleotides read TGTGCCAGCAGCCGTGCGGGACTCAACACCGGGGAGCTGTTTTTT.

CDR3 loop: CASSQDSSPDYGYTF. The CDR3 DNA reads TGCGCCAGCAGCCAAGATTCGTCGCCGGACTATGGCTACACCTTC. V is TRBV4-1 and J is TRBJ1-2, with no clear D. Germline lookup yields CDR1 MGHRA and CDR2 YSYEKL. This CDR3 has 15 residues. V shed 0 bases and J shed 3 bases, with 11 bases lying between them.

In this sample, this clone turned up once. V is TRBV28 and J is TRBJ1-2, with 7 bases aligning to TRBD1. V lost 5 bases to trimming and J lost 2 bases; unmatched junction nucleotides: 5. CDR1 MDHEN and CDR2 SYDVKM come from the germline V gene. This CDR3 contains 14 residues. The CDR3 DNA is TGTGCCAGCAGTCCACCGACAGGGAACTATGGCTACACCTTC. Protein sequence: CASSPPTGNYGYTF.

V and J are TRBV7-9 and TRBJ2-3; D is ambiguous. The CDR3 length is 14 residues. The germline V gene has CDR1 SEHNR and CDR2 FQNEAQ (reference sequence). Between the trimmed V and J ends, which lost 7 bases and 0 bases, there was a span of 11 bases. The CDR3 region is CASITLTSTDTQYF. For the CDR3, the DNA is TGTGCCAGCATAACCCTAACTAGCACAGATACGCAGTATTTT.

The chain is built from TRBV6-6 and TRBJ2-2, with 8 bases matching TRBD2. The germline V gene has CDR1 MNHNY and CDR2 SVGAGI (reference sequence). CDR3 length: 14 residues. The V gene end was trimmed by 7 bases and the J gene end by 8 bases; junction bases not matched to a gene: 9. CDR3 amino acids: CASTHSGGYGELFF. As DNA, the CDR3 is TGTGCCAGCACTCATTCGGGGGGGTATGGGGAGCTGTTTTTT.

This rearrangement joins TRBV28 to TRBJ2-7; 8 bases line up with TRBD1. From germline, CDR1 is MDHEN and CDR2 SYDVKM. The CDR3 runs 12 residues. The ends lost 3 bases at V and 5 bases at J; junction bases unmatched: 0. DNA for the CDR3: TGTGCCAGCAGTTTGACAGGGGACGAGCAGTACTTC. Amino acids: CASSLTGDEQYF. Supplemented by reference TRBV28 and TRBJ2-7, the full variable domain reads DVKVTQSSRYLVKRTGEKVFLECVQDMDHENMFWYRQDPGLGLRLIYFSYDVKMKEKGDIPEGYSVSREKKERFSLILESASTNQTSMYLCASSLTGDEQYFGPGTRLTVT.

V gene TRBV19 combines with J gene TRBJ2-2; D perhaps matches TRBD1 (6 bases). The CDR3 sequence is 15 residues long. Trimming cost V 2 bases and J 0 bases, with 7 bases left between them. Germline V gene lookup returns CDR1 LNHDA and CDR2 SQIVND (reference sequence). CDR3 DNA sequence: TGTGCCAGTAGTATATGGACAGCGAACACCGGGGAGCTGTTTTTT. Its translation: CASSIWTANTGELFF.

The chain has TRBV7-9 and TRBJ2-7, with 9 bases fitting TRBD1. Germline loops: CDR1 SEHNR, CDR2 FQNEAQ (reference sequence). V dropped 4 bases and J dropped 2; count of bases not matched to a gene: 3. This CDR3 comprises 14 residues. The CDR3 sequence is CASSSGTGTYEQYF. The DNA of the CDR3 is TGTGCCAGCAGCTCCGGGACAGGGACCTACGAGCAGTACTTC.

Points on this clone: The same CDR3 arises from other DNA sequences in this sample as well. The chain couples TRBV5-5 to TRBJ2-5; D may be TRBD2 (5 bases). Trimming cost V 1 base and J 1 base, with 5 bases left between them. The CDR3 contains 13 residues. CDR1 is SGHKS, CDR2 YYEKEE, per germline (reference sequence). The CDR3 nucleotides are TGTGCCAGCAGCTTGCGGGGCCAAGAGACCCAGTACTTC. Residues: CASSLRGQETQYF.

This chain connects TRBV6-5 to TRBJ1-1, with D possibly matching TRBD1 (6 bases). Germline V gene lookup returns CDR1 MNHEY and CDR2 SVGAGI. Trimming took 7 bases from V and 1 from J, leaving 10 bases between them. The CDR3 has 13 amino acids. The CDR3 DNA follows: TGTGCCAGCATCCCGGGACAGAACACTGAAGCTTTCTTT. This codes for CASIPGQNTEAFF.

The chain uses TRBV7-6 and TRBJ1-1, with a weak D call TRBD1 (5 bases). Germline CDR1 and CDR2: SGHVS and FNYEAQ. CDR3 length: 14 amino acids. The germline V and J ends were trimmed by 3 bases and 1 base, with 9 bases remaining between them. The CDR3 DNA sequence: TGTGCCAGCAGCTTGGGGGGAGGGAACACTGAAGCTTTCTTT. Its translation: CASSLGGGNTEAFF.

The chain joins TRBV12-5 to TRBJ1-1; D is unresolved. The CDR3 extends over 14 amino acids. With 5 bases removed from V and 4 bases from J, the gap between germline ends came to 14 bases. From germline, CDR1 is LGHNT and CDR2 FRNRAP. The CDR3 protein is CASGAPPGLTEAFF. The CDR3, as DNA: TGTGCTAGTGGTGCCCCCCCAGGCCTCACTGAAGCTTTCTTT.